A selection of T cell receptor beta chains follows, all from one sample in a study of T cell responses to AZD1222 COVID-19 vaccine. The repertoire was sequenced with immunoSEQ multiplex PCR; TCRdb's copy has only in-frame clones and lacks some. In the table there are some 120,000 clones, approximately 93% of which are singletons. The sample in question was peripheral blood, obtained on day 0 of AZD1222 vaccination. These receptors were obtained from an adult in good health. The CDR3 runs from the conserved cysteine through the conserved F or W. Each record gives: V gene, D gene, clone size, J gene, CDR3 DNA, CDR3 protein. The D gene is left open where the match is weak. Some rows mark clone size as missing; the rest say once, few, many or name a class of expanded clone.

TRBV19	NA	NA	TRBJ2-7	TGTGCCAGTAGTATCCGGGAGTCCCCCTACGAGCAGTACTTC	CASSIRESPYEQYF
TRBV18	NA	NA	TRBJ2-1	TGTGCCAGCTCGCTTAGCGGTAATGAGCAGTTCTTC	CASSLSGNEQFF
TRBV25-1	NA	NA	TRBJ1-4	TGTGCCAGCAGTGAATCATCGAGAGCTAATGAAAAACTGTTTTTT	CASSESSRANEKLFF
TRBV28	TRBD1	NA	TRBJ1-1	TGTGCCAGCAGTTTCACCGGGACAGAGAACACTGAAGCTTTCTTT	CASSFTGTENTEAFF
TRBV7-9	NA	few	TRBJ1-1	TGTGCCAGCAGCTCCTCAGGGAGGTATGCTTTCTTT	CASSSSGRYAFF
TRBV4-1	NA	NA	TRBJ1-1	TGCGCCAGCAGCCAAGATCTCGGGATAATCGCCACTGAAGCTTTCTTT	CASSQDLGIIATEAFF
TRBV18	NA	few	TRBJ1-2	TGTGCCAGCTCACCACGATCCGACAGAAACTACACCTTC	CASSPRSDRNYTF
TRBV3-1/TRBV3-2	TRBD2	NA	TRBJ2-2	TGTGCCAGCAGCCGCATCTCTGACTTGGCGGGAGGCCGCACCGGGGAGCTGTTTTTT	CASSRISDLAGGRTGELFF
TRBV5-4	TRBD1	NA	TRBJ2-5	TGTGCCAGCAGCTCGGGACAGGCGGGGGAGACCCAGTACTTC	CASSSGQAGETQYF
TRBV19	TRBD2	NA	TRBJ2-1	TGTGCCAGTAGTTCCCCTACTGTGACTAGCGGATACAATGAGCAGTTCTTC	CASSSPTVTSGYNEQFF
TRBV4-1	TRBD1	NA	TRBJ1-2	TGCGCCAGCAGCCAAGGGCAGGGGGCGGCTAACTATGGCTACACCTTC	CASSQGQGAANYGYTF
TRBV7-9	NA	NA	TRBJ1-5	TGTGCCAGCAGCCGGGACGGCAATCAGCCCCAGCATTTT	CASSRDGNQPQHF
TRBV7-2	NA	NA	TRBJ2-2	TGTGCCAGCAGCCCACACCCGGGAACGAACACCGGGGAGCTGTTTTTT	CASSPHPGTNTGELFF
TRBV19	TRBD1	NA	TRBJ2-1	TGTGCCAGTAGTAGGGACAGCGGCTCCTACAATGAGCAGTTCTTC	CASSRDSGSYNEQFF
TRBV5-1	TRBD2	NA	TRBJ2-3	TGCGCCAGCAGCCTAGCGGGACTCGGCACAGATACGCAGTATTTT	CASSLAGLGTDTQYF
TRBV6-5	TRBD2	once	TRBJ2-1	TGTGCCAGCAGTAAGGGACTAGCGTATGAGCAGTTCTTC	CASSKGLAYEQFF
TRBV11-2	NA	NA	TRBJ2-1	TGTGCCAGCAGCTTAGGCGGGGCACATGGGAATGAGCAGTTCTTC	CASSLGGAHGNEQFF
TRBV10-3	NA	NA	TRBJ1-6	TGTGCCATCAGTGAGTCCCCAAGGGGAGAAAATTCACCCCTCCACTTT	CAISESPRGENSPLHF
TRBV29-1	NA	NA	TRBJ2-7	TGCAGCGTTGGAGTCGGCCAGAGAGGCGAGCAGTACTTC	CSVGVGQRGEQYF
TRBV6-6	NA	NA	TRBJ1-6	TGTGCCACCAACCCACGGCAGGGCGGCAATTCACCCCTCCACTTT	CATNPRQGGNSPLHF
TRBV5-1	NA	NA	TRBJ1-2	TGCGCCAGCAGGCTTAGGGCGGAACCTAACTATGGCTACACCTTC	CASRLRAEPNYGYTF
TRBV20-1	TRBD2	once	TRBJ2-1	TGCAGTGCTAGTCCCGGGACTAGCGGGAGTTTCTACAATGAGCAGTTCTTC	CSASPGTSGSFYNEQFF
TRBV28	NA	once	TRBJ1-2	TGTGCCAGCAGTTTACGGACTAACTATGGCTACACCTTC	CASSLRTNYGYTF
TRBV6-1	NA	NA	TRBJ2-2	TGTGCCAGCAGTGAAACGGCCCTTACCGCCGGGGAGCTGTTTTTT	CASSETALTAGELFF
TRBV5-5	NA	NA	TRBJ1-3	TGTGCCAGCAGCTTGTGGGGGAGTAGCTCTGGAAACACCATATATTTT	CASSLWGSSSGNTIYF
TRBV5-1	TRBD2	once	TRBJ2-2	TGCGCCAGCAGCTCGGGACTAGCGGGAGACACCGGGGAGCTGTTTTTT	CASSSGLAGDTGELFF
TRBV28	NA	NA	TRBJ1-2	TGTGCCAGCAGTGATATGAACTATGGCTACACCTTC	CASSDMNYGYTF
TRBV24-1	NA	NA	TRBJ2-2	TGTGCCACCAGTGATAGGGACTGGACCTCCACCGGGGAGCTGTTTTTT	CATSDRDWTSTGELFF
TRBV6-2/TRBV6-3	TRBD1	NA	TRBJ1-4	TGTGCCAGCAGCATGGGACAGGGAGAAATTTTT	CASSMGQGEIF
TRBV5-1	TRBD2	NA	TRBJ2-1	TGCGCCAGCAGCCTTGGCGGGACTAGCGCTTACAATGAGCAGTTCTTC	CASSLGGTSAYNEQFF
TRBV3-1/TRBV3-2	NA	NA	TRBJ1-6	TGTGCCAGCAGCCAACGGGTATTAAGTAGGGATTCACCCCTCCACTTT	CASSQRVLSRDSPLHF
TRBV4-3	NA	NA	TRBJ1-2	TGCGCCAGCAGCCAGGGCCCCGGGGGCGCCTATGGCTACACCTTC	CASSQGPGGAYGYTF
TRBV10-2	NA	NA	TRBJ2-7	TGCGCCAGCAGTGAGTCGGTTCCGGGCTCCTACGAGCAGTACTTC	CASSESVPGSYEQYF
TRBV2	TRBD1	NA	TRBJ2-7	TGTGCCAGCAACTCCGGGACAGGGTCCGTTGAGCAGTACTTC	CASNSGTGSVEQYF
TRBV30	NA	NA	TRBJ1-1	TGTGCCTGGAGTGTACAGCCAACCACTGAAGCTTTCTTT	CAWSVQPTTEAFF
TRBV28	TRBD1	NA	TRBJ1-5	TGTGCCAGCAGTTTAACAGGGGTCGGCAATCAGCCCCAGCATTTT	CASSLTGVGNQPQHF
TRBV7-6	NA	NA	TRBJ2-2	TGTGCCAGCAGCTTAAGTGGCAGACGGGGAGGAAGTACCGGGGAGCTGTTTTTT	CASSLSGRRGGSTGELFF
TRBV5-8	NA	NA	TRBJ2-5	TGTGCCAGCAGCTTGGTTTTCAGGGGCGGAGAGACCCAGTACTTC	CASSLVFRGGETQYF
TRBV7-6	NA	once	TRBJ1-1	TGTGCCAGCACCCGAAGCAGGAACACTGAAGCTTTCTTT	CASTRSRNTEAFF
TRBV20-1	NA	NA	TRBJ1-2	TGCAGTGCTAGAGATCTTGGGGGCTACACCTTC	CSARDLGGYTF
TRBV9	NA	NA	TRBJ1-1	TGTGCCAGCAGCGTACAGGGGCTCGGTGAAGCTTTCTTT	CASSVQGLGEAFF
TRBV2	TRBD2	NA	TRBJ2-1	TGTGCCAGCAGTCCCCTGTCGGGACTAGCCCTATACAATGAGCAGTTCTTC	CASSPLSGLALYNEQFF